This T cell receptor (beta chain) was recorded in a study of beta chain features in type 1 diabetes. Notes on the study in general: Sequencing of cDNA might inflate the share of cells that strongly express TCR. There was a moderate but significant shortening of TCRB CDR3s in all four CD4+ subsets of Type 1 diabetes patients. The similarity of naive, central memory and Treg TCRB repertoires appeared greater among patients than among healthy donors.

Central memory, naive, regulatory and stem cell-like memory CD4+ cells were sorted by CD45RO/CCR7/CD25/CD127/CD95/CD27. Since all of the isolated RNA was reverse transcribed, expressed TCRB transcripts were what got sequenced. Repertoires were generated with immunoSEQ multiplex PCR, while TCRdb's copy carries only in-frame clones and drops some. Counted here are 450,000 or so clones, around 10% occurring once; the ten biggest clones make up roughly 0.046%. Germline V gives CDR1 LGHNA, CDR2 YSLEER. V lost 2 bases to trimming and J lost 2 bases; unmatched junction nucleotides: 7. The CDR3 is 17 residues long. Notes on this clone: Antigen specificity is unknown.

The origin of this receptor is a woman aged 18-35 years in good health. Sequencing used naive CD4+ T cells from blood. V and J are TRBV4-3 and TRBJ2-2; TRBD2 agrees at 8 bases. The CDR3 region is CASSQHSAGVNTGELFF. The CDR3 DNA reads TGCGCCAGCAGCCAACATTCAGCGGGAGTTAACACCGGGGAGCTGTTTTTT.